Presented here are 18 T cell receptor beta chains from one specimen sequenced in a study of blood T cell repertoires in COVID-19. Sequencing used immunoSEQ multiplex PCR; TCRdb keeps in-frame clones, though not all of them. Among some 69,000 clones listed, more than 90% were seen once. The sequencing input was peripheral blood. These receptors were collected from a man in his fifties or sixties with acute or convalescent COVID-19.

This chain connects TRBV19 to TRBJ2-1; D is uncertain. CDR1 LNHDA and CDR2 SQIVND come from the germline V gene (reference sequence). Trimming stripped 3 bases from V and 0 bases from J, with 12 bases between. The CDR3 has 16 amino acids. The CDR3 reads CASSINAAVSYNEQFF. The CDR3 bases are TGTGCCAGTAGTATTAACGCGGCAGTCTCCTACAATGAGCAGTTCTTC.

This rearrangement joins TRBV7-9 to TRBJ2-1, with 9 bases matching TRBD1. Germline V gene lookup returns CDR1 SEHNR and CDR2 FQNEAQ (reference sequence). The CDR3 runs to 14 residues. V trimming: 5 bases; J trimming: 6 bases; junction bases outside the gene matches: 5. The CDR3 DNA reads TGTGCCAGCAGCGGGGACAGGGTGGGCAATGAGCAGTTCTTC. Protein sequence: CASSGDRVGNEQFF.

This chain uses TRBV30 with TRBJ2-3, with D tentatively TRBD2 (5 bases). The CDR3 is 13 amino acids. Trimming cost V 0 bases and J 5 bases, with 9 bases left between them. CDR1 and CDR2 from the germline V gene are GTSNPN and SVGIG (reference sequence). The CDR3 DNA sequence: TGTGCCTGGAGTGTGGGTAGCGAAGATACGCAGTATTTT. Amino acids: CAWSVGSEDTQYF.

The J gene is TRBJ1-6, the V gene TRBV30; the match to TRBD1 covers 9 bases. With V trimmed by 4 bases and J by 7 bases, 14 bases remained unmatched. This CDR3 is 17 amino acids long. Germline-derived CDR1 and CDR2 are GTSNPN and SVGIG (reference sequence). In DNA form, the CDR3 reads TGTGCCTGGAACCGGGACAGGGTGACGATAAGAAATTCACCCCTCCACTTT. This encodes CAWNRDRVTIRNSPLHF.

The genes are TRBV19 and TRBJ2-6; 7 bases agree with TRBD1. Losses at the gene ends were 7 bases for V and 0 bases for J; bases not matched to a gene: 15. Germline V gene data show CDR1 as LNHDA and CDR2 as SQIVND (reference sequence). The CDR3 is 19 amino acids. CDR3 in DNA: TGTGCCAGTATTCCGGGACAGAACTATCTTAGCTCTGGGGCCAACGTCCTGACTTTC. Translated, it gives CASIPGQNYLSSGANVLTF.

The chain has TRBV6-5 and TRBJ1-1; D gene uncertain. The CDR3 covers 13 residues. With 7 bases removed from V and 4 bases from J, the gap between germline ends came to 13 bases. Per the germline V gene, CDR1 is MNHEY and CDR2 is SVGAGI. DNA for the CDR3: TGTGCCAGCACCCTTACGGGAGGCACTGAAGCTTTCTTT. Translation: CASTLTGGTEAFF.

V usage is TRBV10-2 and J usage is TRBJ1-5, with D possibly being TRBD1 (5 bases). Trimming left V 4 bases short and J 2 bases short, with 9 bases between. The CDR3 covers 14 residues. The germline CDR1 and CDR2 sequences are WSHSY and SAAADI. CDR3 bases: TGCGCCAGCAGTGTGCGGGGGGGCAATCAGCCCCAGCATTTT. Translation gives CASSVRGGNQPQHF.

Many counts were recorded for this clone. CDR3 DNA sequence: TGTGCCACCCGTAGAAATACAGGGTTCGGGGAGCTGTTTTTT. Encoded protein: CATRRNTGFGELFF. V gene TRBV19 combines with J gene TRBJ2-2, with D tentatively TRBD1 (6 bases). V was trimmed by 10 bases and J by 7 bases, leaving 19 bases between them. Germline V gene sequence: CDR1 LNHDA, CDR2 SQIVND (reference sequence). The CDR3 consists of 14 residues.

With regard to this clone: Other DNA sequences within the sample encode an identical CDR3. CDR3 DNA: TGCGCCAGCAGCTGGGACAGGGCGAACACTGAAGCTTTCTTT. Translating it yields CASSWDRANTEAFF. The chain links TRBV5-1 to TRBJ1-1; 9 bases match TRBD1. Germline V gives CDR1 SGHRS, CDR2 YFSETQ. The J segment lost 1 base and the V segment lost 3 bases, leaving 1 base of the junction unmatched. This CDR3 has 14 residues.

The gene calls are TRBV2 and TRBJ1-2; D is unresolved. Germline V gene lookup returns CDR1 SNHLY and CDR2 FYNNEI. V was clipped by 3 bases and J by 9 bases, with 11 bases between them. The CDR3 spans 12 residues. CDR3 region: CASSDSTMSYTF. The CDR3 DNA sequence: TGTGCCAGCAGTGACAGCACTATGAGCTACACCTTC.

This clone occurred a few times. The genes are TRBV6-5 and TRBJ1-6; D call uncertain. Germline loops: CDR1 MNHEY, CDR2 SVGAGI. CDR3 length: 15 amino acids. Trimming left V 0 bases short and J 7 bases short, with 10 bases between. CDR3 in DNA: TGTGCCAGCAGTTACTCGAACCAGTTGAATTCACCCCTCCACTTT. This encodes CASSYSNQLNSPLHF.

In its sample, this clone was seen once. J is TRBJ2-3 and V is TRBV2; TRBD1 aligns across 7 bases. Germline assignment: CDR1 SNHLY and CDR2 FYNNEI. The CDR3 has 14 residues. Trimming removed 7 bases from V and 0 bases from J; junction bases left unmatched: 4. The CDR3 nucleotides read TGTGCCAGCAAATCGGACAGGAGCACAGATACGCAGTATTTT. Translated: CASKSDRSTDTQYF.

This clone was seen more than once but under ten times. This chain links TRBV9 with TRBJ2-1; TRBD2 matches at 9 bases. V trimming: 0 bases; J trimming: 5 bases; junction bases outside the gene matches: 3. Looked up from germline, CDR1 is SGDLS and CDR2 is YYNGEE. The CDR3 spans 15 residues. CDR3 DNA sequence: TGTGCCAGCAGCGTAGGGGCGGGGGGGCACAATGAGCAGTTCTTC. This gives the protein CASSVGAGGHNEQFF.

This rearrangement joins TRBV19 to TRBJ1-1; the match to TRBD1 covers 11 bases. Germline CDR1 reads LNHDA; CDR2 reads SQIVND (reference sequence). With 6 bases clipped from V and 7 bases from J, the junction kept 13 bases outside the gene matches. CDR3 length equals 16 residues. The CDR3 is CASRDRGLAPHNEAFF. Written as DNA, the CDR3 is TGTGCCAGTAGGGACAGGGGGCTTGCCCCGCACAATGAAGCTTTCTTT.

This rearrangement joins TRBV7-2 to TRBJ1-6; 11 bases agree with TRBD1. The CDR3 runs 14 residues. The trim removed 6 bases at V and 8 bases at J, leaving 3 bases unmatched. From germline, CDR1 is SGHTA and CDR2 FQGNSA. CDR3 in DNA: TGTGCCAGCAGACCGGGACAGGGGGATTCACCCCTCCACTTT. Translating gives CASRPGQGDSPLHF.

The chain employs TRBV27 and TRBJ1-1; 12 bases map to TRBD1. The CDR3 runs to 16 residues. Germline V gene data show CDR1 as MNHEY and CDR2 as SMNVEV (reference sequence). V shed 2 bases, J shed 4 bases, and the junction held 5 bases outside the gene matches. The DNA of the CDR3 is TGTGCCAGCAGTTTAGGGACAGGGGGCTGGGGCACTGAAGCTTTCTTT. Its translation: CASSLGTGGWGTEAFF.

The rearrangement uses TRBV6-5 and TRBJ1-2; possibly TRBD1 for D (6 bases). Germline CDR1 MNHEY, CDR2 SVGAGI. The CDR3 length is 14 residues. V lost 6 bases and J lost 4, with 15 bases in between. This CDR3 reads CASSPGPRGYGYTF. The CDR3 DNA sequence: TGTGCCAGCAGCCCGGGACCCAGGGGCTATGGCTACACCTTC.

The chain joins TRBV2 to TRBJ2-4; weak D call: TRBD1 (6 bases). The germline gives CDR1 SNHLY, CDR2 FYNNEI. This CDR3 has 14 amino acids. Trimming pared 8 bases from V and 0 bases from J, leaving 11 bases between. In DNA form, the CDR3 reads TGTGCCAGCGCGGACAGTGTAGCCAAAAACATTCAGTACTTC. Its translation is CASADSVAKNIQYF.